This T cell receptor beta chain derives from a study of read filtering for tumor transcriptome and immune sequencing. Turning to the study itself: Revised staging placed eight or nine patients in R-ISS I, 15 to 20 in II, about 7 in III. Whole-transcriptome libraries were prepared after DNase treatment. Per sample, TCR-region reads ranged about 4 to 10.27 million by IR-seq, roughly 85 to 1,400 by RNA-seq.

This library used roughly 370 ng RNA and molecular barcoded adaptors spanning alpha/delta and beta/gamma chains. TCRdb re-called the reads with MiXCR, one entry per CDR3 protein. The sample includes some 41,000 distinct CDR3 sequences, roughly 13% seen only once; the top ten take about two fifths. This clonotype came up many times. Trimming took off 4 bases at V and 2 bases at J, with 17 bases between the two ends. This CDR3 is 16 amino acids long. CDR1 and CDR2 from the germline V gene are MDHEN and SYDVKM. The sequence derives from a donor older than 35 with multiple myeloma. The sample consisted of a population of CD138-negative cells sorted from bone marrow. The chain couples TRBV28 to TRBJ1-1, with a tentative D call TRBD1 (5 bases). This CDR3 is CASSSLLWGKNTEAFF. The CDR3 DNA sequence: TGTGCCAGCAGTTCATTATTGTGGGGGAAAAACACTGAAGCTTTCTTT.